This T cell receptor (beta chain) originates from a study of T cell responses to AZD1222 COVID-19 vaccine. Study observations and caveats: White British ancestry dominated among donors, who included more females, and clonal diversity was possibly underestimated. Repertoire sampling occurred only after the peak T cell response.

Germline V gene sequence: CDR1 SGHTA, CDR2 FQGNSA. V was cut by 2 bases and J by 5 bases, with 7 bases left in between. The CDR3 contains 14 residues. This clone was counted once. Its antigen is not identified. This table comes from immunoSEQ multiplex PCR, and its TCRdb copy is limited to in-frame clones, with some not included. The sample lists tens of thousands of clones, roughly 80% occurring once. The rearrangement uses TRBV7-2 and TRBJ1-6; unclear D gene. The sequenced sample was peripheral blood, obtained 28 days after the second AZD1222 dose. This receptor was obtained from an adult who received the AZD1222 COVID-19 vaccine. CDR3 in DNA: TGTGCCAGCAGCTTAATTCCTAATAATTCACCCCTCCACTTT. Translating gives CASSLIPNNSPLHF.